This TCR beta chain was obtained from a study of cytomegalovirus exposure and HLA in healthy donors. Whole-study context: Samples from HLA-typed donors yielded around 85 million unique TCRs in an early data release. Whole-study results and caveats: Highest at DRB1 and lowest at HLA-C, TCR association rates differed among HLA loci in a later analysis. Reports showed the classifier diagnosing cytomegalovirus status with high specificity and sensitivity. The investigators catalogued 150 to 200 TCR beta chains as cytomegalovirus-associated.

Per the germline V gene, CDR1 is SGHRS and CDR2 is YFSETQ. With 3 bases clipped from V and 0 bases from J, the junction kept 1 base outside the gene matches. The CDR3 contains 14 residues. A remark on this clone: Its antigen is as yet unknown.

Use of 60 Vbeta and 13 Jbeta primers characterized the PCR. The protocol was immunoSEQ multiplex PCR, while the TCRdb copy is restricted to in-frame clones and leaves out a portion. The sample consists of 95,000 to 100,000 clones, roughly 79% of them appearing once. The sequencing input was PBMCs. This clonotype was sampled from a man between 40 and 49 years old in good health and CMV-seronegative. The chain uses TRBV5-1 and TRBJ2-7; 9 bases map to TRBD1. The CDR3 nucleotides are TGCGCCAGCAGCTGGGGACAGGGCTCCTACGAGCAGTACTTC. Translated, it gives CASSWGQGSYEQYF.